The entry that follows covers one T cell receptor (beta chain) sequence. Its matching antigen is unknown. These data belong to a study of shared clonotypes between healthy human individuals. Study-wide results and limits: On the whole, naive subsets had larger estimated richness than memory subsets had.

Clones were read by immunoSEQ multiplex PCR, and TCRdb kept only the in-frame ones, dropping some. Of under 2,500,000 clones in the sample, around 95% were seen once. Germline V gene data show CDR1 as SGHKS and CDR2 as YYEKEE (reference sequence). This CDR3 region has 14 residues. The germline V and J ends were trimmed by 2 bases and 0 bases, with 8 bases remaining between them. The rearrangement uses TRBV5-5 and TRBJ2-5; tentatively, D is TRBD1 (5 bases). This clonotype was obtained from a young man in good health. Sequences were obtained from naive CD4+ T cells sorted from blood. The sample's subset: CD45RA+ positively selected. The CDR3 protein is CASSFRDNQETQYF. In DNA, the CDR3 is TGTGCCAGCAGCTTCAGGGATAACCAAGAGACCCAGTACTTC.